The present T cell receptor (beta chain) was sequenced within a study of blood T cell repertoires in COVID-19. Assay used: immunoSEQ multiplex PCR; TCRdb lists only in-frame clones, some missing. The sample holds some 300,000 clones, roughly 90% seen once. Input material: PBMCs or T cells enriched from blood (not recorded which). The receptor comes from a woman aged 25 to 45 who had been exposed to COVID-19.

The DNA of the CDR3 is TGTGCCATCAGTGCTCTAAAATGGACAGGCCTCTACTCATATACTGAAGCTTTCTTT. Translated: CAISALKWTGLYSYTEAFF. The chain employs TRBV10-3 and TRBJ1-1; 7 bases align to TRBD1. CDR3 length: 19 residues. Per germline, CDR1 ENHRY and CDR2 SYGVKD. V dropped 4 bases and J dropped 5; count of bases not matched to a gene: 22.